A selection of T cell receptor beta chains follows, all from one sample in a study of shared clonotypes between healthy human individuals. Some clones are missing from TCRdb's copy, which holds only in-frame ones; the method was immunoSEQ multiplex PCR. Of some 2,000,000 clones in the sample, under 97% were seen once. Source material: naive CD4+ T cells sorted from blood. Every receptor here comes from a man aged 18 to 29 in good health. CDR3s include the opening cysteine and the closing phenylalanine or tryptophan. D genes are given only for firm matches. The size of a clone is reported for some rows only, either as once, few or many, or as a class for expanded clones.

abundance: -
j_gene: TRBJ2-3
d_gene: -
v_gene: TRBV4-1
CDR3aa: CASSQVGVKDTQYF
CDR3nt: TGCGCCAGCAGCCAAGTAGGGGTGAAAGATACGCAGTATTTT

abundance: -
j_gene: TRBJ2-1
d_gene: -
v_gene: TRBV2
CDR3aa: CASSDEYNEQFF
CDR3nt: TGTGCCAGCAGTGATGAGTACAATGAGCAGTTCTTC

abundance: -
j_gene: TRBJ2-5
d_gene: TRBD1
v_gene: TRBV11-2
CDR3aa: CASSRTGGGETQYF
CDR3nt: TGTGCCAGCAGCCGGACAGGGGGCGGTGAGACCCAGTACTTC

abundance: -
j_gene: TRBJ1-2
d_gene: -
v_gene: TRBV6-5
CDR3aa: CASSYSSGGPGYTF
CDR3nt: TGTGCCAGCAGTTACTCGAGTGGGGGGCCTGGCTACACCTTC

abundance: -
j_gene: TRBJ2-7
d_gene: -
v_gene: TRBV5-1
CDR3aa: CASSFPGKYEQYF
CDR3nt: TGCGCCAGCAGCTTCCCGGGGAAATACGAGCAGTACTTC

abundance: -
j_gene: TRBJ1-1
d_gene: -
v_gene: TRBV5-1
CDR3aa: CASSPGRTVLPGNTEAFF
CDR3nt: TGCGCCAGCAGCCCCGGTAGAACAGTTCTCCCCGGAAACACTGAAGCTTTCTTT

abundance: -
j_gene: TRBJ2-1
d_gene: -
v_gene: TRBV5-6
CDR3aa: CASSLSGQASAEQFF
CDR3nt: TGTGCCAGCAGCTTGTCTGGGCAGGCTAGTGCGGAGCAGTTCTTC

abundance: -
j_gene: TRBJ2-2
d_gene: -
v_gene: TRBV10-2
CDR3aa: CASSDWAETTGELFF
CDR3nt: TGCGCCAGCAGTGATTGGGCAGAAACTACCGGGGAGCTGTTTTTT

abundance: -
j_gene: TRBJ2-3
d_gene: -
v_gene: TRBV5-1
CDR3aa: CASSSSSTDTQYF
CDR3nt: TGCGCCAGCAGCTCGTCTAGCACAGATACGCAGTATTTT

abundance: once
j_gene: TRBJ2-7
d_gene: -
v_gene: TRBV5-1
CDR3aa: CASSLATGSSYEQYF
CDR3nt: TGCGCCAGCAGCTTGGCAACAGGCAGCTCCTACGAGCAGTACTTC

abundance: -
j_gene: TRBJ1-2
d_gene: -
v_gene: TRBV28
CDR3aa: CASSGVGYGYTF
CDR3nt: TGTGCCAGCTCGGGGGTGGGCTATGGCTACACCTTC

abundance: -
j_gene: TRBJ2-3
d_gene: TRBD1
v_gene: TRBV10-3
CDR3aa: CAISYRGLTDTQYF
CDR3nt: TGTGCCATCAGCTACAGGGGGCTGACAGATACGCAGTATTTT

abundance: -
j_gene: TRBJ2-7
d_gene: TRBD1
v_gene: TRBV11-2
CDR3aa: CASSLAGGKSDEQYF
CDR3nt: TGTGCCAGCAGCTTAGCAGGGGGCAAGAGCGACGAGCAGTACTTC

abundance: -
j_gene: TRBJ1-5
d_gene: -
v_gene: TRBV7-9
CDR3aa: CASSLDANQPQHF
CDR3nt: TGTGCCAGCAGCTTAGACGCGAATCAGCCCCAGCATTTT

abundance: -
j_gene: TRBJ2-7
d_gene: TRBD2
v_gene: TRBV7-8
CDR3aa: CASSSSFSGGISYEQYF
CDR3nt: TGTGCCAGCAGCTCGTCTTTTTCGGGAGGAATTTCATACGAGCAGTACTTC

abundance: -
j_gene: TRBJ2-2
d_gene: TRBD2
v_gene: TRBV11-3
CDR3aa: CASSLMGGSGTGELFF
CDR3nt: TGTGCCAGCAGCTTAATGGGCGGGAGTGGTACCGGGGAGCTGTTTTTT

abundance: -
j_gene: TRBJ2-7
d_gene: -
v_gene: TRBV18
CDR3aa: CASSPPDRITSYEQYF
CDR3nt: TGTGCCAGCTCACCTCCCGACAGGATTACCTCCTACGAGCAGTACTTC

abundance: once
j_gene: TRBJ1-5
d_gene: -
v_gene: TRBV30
CDR3aa: CAWSVSSNQPQHF
CDR3nt: TGTGCCTGGAGTGTTAGTAGCAATCAGCCCCAGCATTTT

abundance: -
j_gene: TRBJ2-4
d_gene: TRBD1
v_gene: TRBV5-1
CDR3aa: CASSLETGSKNIQYF
CDR3nt: TGCGCCAGCAGCTTGGAGACAGGGTCCAAAAACATTCAGTACTTC

abundance: once
j_gene: TRBJ1-1
d_gene: -
v_gene: TRBV12-2
CDR3aa: CASRLAHSPNTEAFF
CDR3nt: TGTGCAAGTCGCTTGGCGCACAGCCCGAACACTGAAGCTTTCTTT

abundance: -
j_gene: TRBJ1-5
d_gene: TRBD1
v_gene: TRBV28
CDR3aa: CARGQGSNQPQHF
CDR3nt: TGTGCCAGGGGACAGGGGAGCAATCAGCCCCAGCATTTT

abundance: -
j_gene: TRBJ2-6
d_gene: TRBD1
v_gene: TRBV6-5
CDR3aa: CASRRQGSGANVLTF
CDR3nt: TGTGCCAGCAGGAGACAGGGATCTGGGGCCAACGTCCTGACTTTC

abundance: -
j_gene: TRBJ2-5
d_gene: -
v_gene: TRBV28
CDR3aa: CASTPGGGQETQYF
CDR3nt: TGTGCCAGCACCCCGGGGGGCGGACAGGAGACCCAGTACTTC

abundance: -
j_gene: TRBJ2-5
d_gene: TRBD2
v_gene: TRBV4-1
CDR3aa: CASSQGRTSKETQYF
CDR3nt: TGCGCCAGCAGCCAAGGACGGACTAGCAAAGAGACCCAGTACTTC

abundance: -
j_gene: TRBJ2-3
d_gene: TRBD2
v_gene: TRBV28
CDR3aa: CASSSLLGREGTDTQYF
CDR3nt: TGTGCCAGCAGTTCCCTCTTGGGCAGGGAGGGAACAGATACGCAGTATTTT

abundance: -
j_gene: TRBJ2-2
d_gene: TRBD1
v_gene: TRBV5-1
CDR3aa: CASSGTGETGELFF
CDR3nt: TGCGCCAGCAGCGGGACAGGGGAGACCGGGGAGCTGTTTTTT

abundance: -
j_gene: TRBJ2-7
d_gene: TRBD1
v_gene: TRBV28
CDR3aa: CASSLFRDRGGGFKYF
CDR3nt: TGTGCCAGCAGTTTATTCCGTGACAGGGGAGGAGGGTTTAAGTACTTC

abundance: once
j_gene: TRBJ1-1
d_gene: -
v_gene: TRBV30
CDR3aa: CAWSVVSHNRDTEAFF
CDR3nt: TGTGCCTGGAGTGTGGTGAGCCACAACCGGGACACTGAAGCTTTCTTT

abundance: -
j_gene: TRBJ2-5
d_gene: -
v_gene: TRBV5-1
CDR3aa: CASSSASRGQETQYF
CDR3nt: TGCGCCAGCAGCTCCGCTTCGCGGGGCCAAGAGACCCAGTACTTC

abundance: -
j_gene: TRBJ2-2
d_gene: -
v_gene: TRBV19
CDR3aa: CASSSGNTGELFF
CDR3nt: TGTGCCAGTAGTAGCGGGAACACCGGGGAGCTGTTTTTT

abundance: -
j_gene: TRBJ2-1
d_gene: TRBD2
v_gene: TRBV7-9
CDR3aa: CASIRWTSGGYNEQFF
CDR3nt: TGTGCCAGCATCCGATGGACTAGCGGGGGGTACAATGAGCAGTTCTTC

abundance: -
j_gene: TRBJ2-1
d_gene: -
v_gene: TRBV5-1
CDR3aa: CASSEGGNYNEQFF
CDR3nt: TGCGCCAGCAGCGAGGGGGGAAACTACAATGAGCAGTTCTTC

abundance: once
j_gene: TRBJ2-4
d_gene: TRBD1
v_gene: TRBV5-1
CDR3aa: CASRLSGTENIQYF
CDR3nt: TGCGCCAGCCGACTTTCCGGGACAGAAAACATTCAGTACTTC

abundance: -
j_gene: TRBJ1-2
d_gene: -
v_gene: TRBV5-1
CDR3aa: CASSPGGQQGRGYTF
CDR3nt: TGCGCCAGCAGCCCCGGGGGCCAACAGGGTCGGGGCTACACCTTC

abundance: few
j_gene: TRBJ1-5
d_gene: -
v_gene: TRBV6-1
CDR3aa: CASSKESNQPQHF
CDR3nt: TGTGCCAGCTCCAAGGAGAGCAATCAGCCCCAGCATTTT

abundance: once
j_gene: TRBJ2-7
d_gene: -
v_gene: TRBV7-9
CDR3aa: CASSPSEPYEQYF
CDR3nt: TGTGCCAGCAGCCCAAGCGAGCCATACGAGCAGTACTTC

abundance: -
j_gene: TRBJ1-1
d_gene: -
v_gene: TRBV21-1
CDR3aa: CASSIRGRRYTEAFF
CDR3nt: TGTGCCAGCAGCATTAGGGGACGGAGGTACACTGAAGCTTTCTTT

abundance: -
j_gene: TRBJ2-1
d_gene: TRBD1
v_gene: TRBV10-1
CDR3aa: CASSPGQVNEQFF
CDR3nt: TGCGCCAGCAGCCCGGGACAGGTCAATGAGCAGTTCTTC

abundance: -
j_gene: TRBJ2-7
d_gene: -
v_gene: TRBV9
CDR3aa: CASSAGTESGKQYF
CDR3nt: TGTGCCAGCAGCGCCGGGACCGAGTCTGGGAAGCAGTACTTC

abundance: -
j_gene: TRBJ1-4
d_gene: TRBD1
v_gene: TRBV19
CDR3aa: CASSPTGTLSGKLFF
CDR3nt: TGTGCCAGTAGTCCGACAGGGACCCTCTCCGGAAAACTGTTTTTT

abundance: -
j_gene: TRBJ2-7
d_gene: -
v_gene: TRBV5-4
CDR3aa: CASSFQGYEQYF
CDR3nt: TGTGCCAGCAGCTTCCAGGGATACGAGCAGTACTTC

abundance: -
j_gene: TRBJ2-5
d_gene: TRBD2
v_gene: TRBV12-5
CDR3aa: CASGFDISKTSGGAPEETQYF
CDR3nt: TGTGCTAGTGGTTTTGACATCTCTAAGACTAGCGGGGGGGCCCCTGAAGAGACCCAGTACTTC

abundance: -
j_gene: TRBJ2-2
d_gene: TRBD1
v_gene: TRBV6-6
CDR3aa: CASRGTGSSTGELFF
CDR3nt: TGTGCCAGCAGGGGGACAGGGTCGAGCACCGGGGAGCTGTTTTTT

abundance: -
j_gene: TRBJ1-3
d_gene: -
v_gene: TRBV2
CDR3aa: CASIGTFLDSGNTIYF
CDR3nt: TGTGCCAGCATTGGGACGTTTTTAGACTCTGGAAACACCATATATTTT

abundance: -
j_gene: TRBJ1-2
d_gene: -
v_gene: TRBV19
CDR3aa: CASSIRNPNYGYTF
CDR3nt: TGTGCCAGTAGTATAAGGAACCCTAACTATGGCTACACCTTC

abundance: -
j_gene: TRBJ2-3
d_gene: TRBD1
v_gene: TRBV5-1
CDR3aa: CASSWDSASTDTQYF
CDR3nt: TGCGCCAGCAGCTGGGACAGTGCTAGCACAGATACGCAGTATTTT

abundance: -
j_gene: TRBJ1-1
d_gene: TRBD1
v_gene: TRBV18
CDR3aa: CASSFTGTGGTEAFF
CDR3nt: TGTGCCAGCTCATTCACCGGGACAGGGGGGACTGAAGCTTTCTTT

abundance: -
j_gene: TRBJ1-5
d_gene: TRBD1
v_gene: TRBV19
CDR3aa: CASSQGARSNQPQHF
CDR3nt: TGTGCCAGCTCCCAGGGGGCGAGAAGCAATCAGCCCCAGCATTTT

abundance: -
j_gene: TRBJ2-2
d_gene: TRBD2
v_gene: TRBV2
CDR3aa: CASSKDSGSTYTGELFF
CDR3nt: TGTGCCAGCAGTAAAGACAGCGGGAGTACCTACACCGGGGAGCTGTTTTTT

abundance: once
j_gene: TRBJ1-4
d_gene: TRBD1
v_gene: TRBV6-5
CDR3aa: CASSLHRGLGEKLFF
CDR3nt: TGTGCCAGCAGTCTCCACAGGGGATTAGGTGAAAAACTGTTTTTT

abundance: -
j_gene: TRBJ2-5
d_gene: TRBD1
v_gene: TRBV6-1
CDR3aa: CASSVGQGQETQYF
CDR3nt: TGTGCCAGCAGTGTCGGACAGGGTCAAGAGACCCAGTACTTC

abundance: -
j_gene: TRBJ2-7
d_gene: -
v_gene: TRBV7-2
CDR3aa: CASSLASGKAYEQYF
CDR3nt: TGTGCCAGCAGCTTAGCCTCAGGAAAGGCCTACGAGCAGTACTTC

abundance: -
j_gene: TRBJ2-3
d_gene: -
v_gene: TRBV5-1
CDR3aa: CASSEGQLTDTQYF
CDR3nt: TGCGCCAGCAGCGAAGGACAGCTCACAGATACGCAGTATTTT

abundance: once
j_gene: TRBJ2-5
d_gene: TRBD2
v_gene: TRBV30
CDR3aa: CAWSVAGGPKWTQYF
CDR3nt: TGTGCCTGGAGTGTAGCGGGAGGGCCTAAATGGACCCAGTACTTC

abundance: -
j_gene: TRBJ2-5
d_gene: TRBD2
v_gene: TRBV7-3
CDR3aa: CASSWGLAGAETQYF
CDR3nt: TGTGCCAGCAGCTGGGGACTAGCGGGGGCAGAGACCCAGTACTTC

abundance: -
j_gene: TRBJ2-7
d_gene: -
v_gene: TRBV7-9
CDR3aa: CASSLNVGYEQYF
CDR3nt: TGTGCCAGCAGCTTAAATGTTGGCTACGAGCAGTACTTC

abundance: -
j_gene: TRBJ1-4
d_gene: -
v_gene: TRBV11-2
CDR3aa: CASSSQIGTEKLFF
CDR3nt: TGTGCTAGCAGCTCCCAGATAGGCACTGAAAAGCTGTTTTTT

abundance: -
j_gene: TRBJ1-3
d_gene: -
v_gene: TRBV7-3
CDR3aa: CASSSGPASGNTIYF
CDR3nt: TGTGCCAGCAGTTCTGGACCGGCCTCTGGAAACACCATATATTTT

abundance: -
j_gene: TRBJ2-3
d_gene: -
v_gene: TRBV2
CDR3aa: CASGRGWDTQYF
CDR3nt: TGTGCCAGCGGAAGGGGTTGGGATACGCAGTATTTT